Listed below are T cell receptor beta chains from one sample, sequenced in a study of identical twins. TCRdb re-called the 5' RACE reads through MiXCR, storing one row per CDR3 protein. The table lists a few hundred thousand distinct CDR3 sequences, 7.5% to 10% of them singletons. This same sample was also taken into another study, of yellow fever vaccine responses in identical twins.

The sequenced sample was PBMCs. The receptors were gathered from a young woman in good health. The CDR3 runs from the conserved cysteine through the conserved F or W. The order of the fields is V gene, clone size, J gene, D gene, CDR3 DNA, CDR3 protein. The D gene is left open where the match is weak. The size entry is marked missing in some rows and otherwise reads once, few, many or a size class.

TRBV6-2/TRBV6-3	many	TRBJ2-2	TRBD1	TGTGCCAGCAGTTTTGACAGGGAGACCGGGGAGCTGTTTTTT	CASSFDRETGELFF
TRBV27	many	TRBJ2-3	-	TGTGCCAGCGGTTGGGGCGGGGGCACAGATACGCAGTATTTT	CASGWGGGTDTQYF
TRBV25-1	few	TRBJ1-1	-	TGTGCCAGCAGTGACAGGGCGAACACTGAAGCTTTCTTT	CASSDRANTEAFF
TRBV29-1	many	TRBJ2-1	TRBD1	TGCAGCGTCGACCGCCCAAGGGGGCGCAACACCGTTAATGAGCAGTTCTTC	CSVDRPRGRNTVNEQFF
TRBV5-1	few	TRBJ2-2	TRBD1	TGCGCCAGCAGTTCCGGGACAGGGGGCATGGTGACCGGGGAGCTGTTTTTT	CASSSGTGGMVTGELFF
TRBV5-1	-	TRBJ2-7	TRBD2	TGCGCCAGCAGCTTGGGACTAGCGGGACTAGGAGACGAGCAGTACTTC	CASSLGLAGLGDEQYF
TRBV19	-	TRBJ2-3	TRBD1	TGTGCCAGTAGTATTGAGGCGACAGGGGTTACAGATACGCAGTATTTT	CASSIEATGVTDTQYF
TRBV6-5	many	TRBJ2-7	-	TGTGCCAGCAGCTCTTTATCGCAGTACTTC	CASSSLSQYF
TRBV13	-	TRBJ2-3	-	TGTGCCAGCAGCTTAGTCTCTTCCGGGCCCCTTAGGACAGATACGCAGTATTTT	CASSLVSSGPLRTDTQYF
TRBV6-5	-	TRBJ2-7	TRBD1	TGTGCCAGCAGTTACCGTACGCAGGGGGCGCGATACGAGCAGTACTTC	CASSYRTQGARYEQYF
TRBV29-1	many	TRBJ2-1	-	TGCAGCGTTGGAGGTGCAGGGGTCACCTACAATGAGCAGTTCTTC	CSVGGAGVTYNEQFF
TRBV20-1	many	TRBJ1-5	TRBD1	TGCAGTGCTAGAGAAAGACAGGGGGGTCAGCCCCAGCATTTT	CSARERQGGQPQHF
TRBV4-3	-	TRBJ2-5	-	TGCGCCAGCAGCCAAGGGAGGACCTACGAGACCCAGTACTTC	CASSQGRTYETQYF
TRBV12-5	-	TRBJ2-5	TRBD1	TGTGCTAGTGGAACCGGGACAGGTATTCAAGAGACCCAGTACTTC	CASGTGTGIQETQYF
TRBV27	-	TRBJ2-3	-	TGTGCCAGCAGCACAACCGGGACGGTGACCACAGATACGCAGTATTTT	CASSTTGTVTTDTQYF
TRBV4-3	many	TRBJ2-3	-	TGCGCCAGCAGCCAACCGACTAGTAAGTCACCAGATACGCAGTATTTT	CASSQPTSKSPDTQYF
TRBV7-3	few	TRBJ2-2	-	TGTGCCAGCAGCCCCTCGGGGGCAGCCGGGGAGCTGTTTTTT	CASSPSGAAGELFF
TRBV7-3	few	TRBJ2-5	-	TGTGCCAGCAGCCTAGGGCCCGGGGGGCAGCAAGAGACCCAGTACTTC	CASSLGPGGQQETQYF
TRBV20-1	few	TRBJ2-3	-	TGCAGTGCCAAAATGAGCACAGATACGCAGTATTTT	CSAKMSTDTQYF
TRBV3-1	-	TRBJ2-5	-	TGTGCCAGCAGCCACCATGGGCAGGGGACTAAAGAGACCCAGTACTTC	CASSHHGQGTKETQYF
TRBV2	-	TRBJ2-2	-	TGTGCCAGCAGTGAAAGGCTAAACACCGGGGAGCTGTTTTTT	CASSERLNTGELFF
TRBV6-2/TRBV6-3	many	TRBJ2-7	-	TGTGCCAGCAGTTACCAGTCCTACGAGCAGTACTTC	CASSYQSYEQYF
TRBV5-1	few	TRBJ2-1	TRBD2	TGCGCCAGCAGCACGGGGTGGGGACTAGCGGGAAACTACAATGAGCAGTTCTTC	CASSTGWGLAGNYNEQFF
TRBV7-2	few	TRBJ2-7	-	TGTGCCAGCAGCCACGCACCGGGACAGCAGTACTTC	CASSHAPGQQYF
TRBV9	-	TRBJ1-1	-	TGTGCCAGCAGCCCCTCCACCCGGGCAGAAGCTTTCTTT	CASSPSTRAEAFF
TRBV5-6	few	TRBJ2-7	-	TGTGCCAGCAGCGTGACCTCGAGGGGAGAGCAGTACTTC	CASSVTSRGEQYF